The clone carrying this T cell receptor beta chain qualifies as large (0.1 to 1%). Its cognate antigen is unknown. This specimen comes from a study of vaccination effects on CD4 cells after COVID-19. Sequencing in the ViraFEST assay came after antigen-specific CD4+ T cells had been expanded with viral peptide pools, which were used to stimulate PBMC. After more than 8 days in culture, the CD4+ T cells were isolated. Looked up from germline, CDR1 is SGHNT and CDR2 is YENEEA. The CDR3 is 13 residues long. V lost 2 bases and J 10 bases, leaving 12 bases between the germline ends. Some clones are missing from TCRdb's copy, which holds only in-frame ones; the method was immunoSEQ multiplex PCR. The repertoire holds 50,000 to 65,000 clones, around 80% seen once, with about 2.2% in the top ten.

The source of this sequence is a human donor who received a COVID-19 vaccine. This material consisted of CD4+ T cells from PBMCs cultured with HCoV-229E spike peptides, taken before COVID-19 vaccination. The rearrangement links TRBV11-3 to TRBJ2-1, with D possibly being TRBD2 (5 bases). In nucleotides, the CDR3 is TGTGCCAGCAGCTTATTCCGGGAAGAAGAGCAGTTCTTC. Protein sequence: CASSLFREEEQFF.